This T cell receptor beta chain came from a study of T cell clonotyping in hematopoietic cell transplantation. Across the whole study: Recipient samples before transplant were obtained post-cytoreduction.

Libraries were prepared by immunoSEQ multiplex PCR; TCRdb keeps only in-frame clonotypes and omits some of them. Of several thousand clones in the sample, roughly 87% were seen once. Regarding this clone: Its antigen is still unknown.

CDR1 and CDR2 (germline): MNHNY, SVGAGI (reference sequence). V lost 3 bases, J lost 2 bases, and 7 bases lay in between. The CDR3 runs to 13 residues. Study-level findings and limits: Cells were unsorted, so CD4 and CD8 contributions were not separated.

The time point: recipient sample about 28 days before transplant, after cytoreduction. This chain links TRBV6-6 with TRBJ1-1; D ambiguous. The source material was peripheral blood mononuclear cells, sampled before stem cell transplant. The source is a woman in her sixties or seventies with acute myeloid leukemia. Some clones in this sample may be carry-over from other donors' samples. CDR3 in amino acids: CASSYGGNTEAFF. CDR3 in DNA: TGTGCCAGCAGTTATGGTGGAAACACTGAAGCTTTCTTT.